Each of the 14 T cell receptor beta chains below was sequenced from the same sample in a study of cytomegalovirus exposure and HLA in healthy donors. 60 Vbeta and 13 Jbeta primers were used in PCR. Repertoires were generated with immunoSEQ multiplex PCR, while TCRdb's copy carries only in-frame clones and drops some. The sample contains 150,000 to 200,000 clones, approximately 80% of which appear only once. What was sequenced was PBMCs. The receptors were sampled from a woman in her twenties or thirties in good health and CMV-seropositive.

This clone was found once. V gene TRBV2 combines with J gene TRBJ2-3, with a weak D call TRBD2 (6 bases). CDR1 and CDR2 (germline): SNHLY, FYNNEI. The CDR3 is made up of 16 amino acids. V was clipped by 1 base and J by 0 bases, with 11 bases between them. The CDR3 DNA sequence: TGTGCCAGCAGTGAAGACCTAGCGACTAGCACAGATACGCAGTATTTT. Amino acids: CASSEDLATSTDTQYF.

The chain uses TRBV19 and TRBJ1-1; D may be TRBD1 (5 bases). Germline CDR1 reads LNHDA; CDR2 reads SQIVND (reference sequence). This CDR3 comprises 14 residues. V was pared by 4 bases and J by 1 base, with 10 bases between. CDR3 residues: CASSRLGANTEAFF. CDR3 DNA: TGTGCCAGTAGTAGGTTAGGGGCGAACACTGAAGCTTTCTTT.

The chain is built from TRBV7-9 and TRBJ2-7; D not resolved. Trimming left V 5 bases short and J 1 base short, with 15 bases between. Germline V gene lookup returns CDR1 SEHNR and CDR2 FQNEAQ (reference sequence). The CDR3 is made up of 15 amino acids. This chain's CDR3 is CASSPPGVASYEQYF. In DNA, the CDR3 is TGTGCCAGCAGCCCCCCCGGCGTAGCATCCTACGAGCAGTACTTC.

The rearrangement uses TRBV6-5 and TRBJ2-5, with D possibly TRBD2 on 7 matching bases. This CDR3 has 14 residues. The germline V gene encodes CDR1 MNHEY and CDR2 SVGAGI. Trimming stripped 6 bases from V and 6 bases from J, with 17 bases between. The CDR3 protein is CASRGGGGPKTQYF. The DNA of the CDR3 is TGTGCCAGCAGAGGAGGGGGAGGGCCAAAGACCCAGTACTTC.

This clone was picked up a small number of times. V gene TRBV27 combines with J gene TRBJ2-1; D is unclear. The V end lost 4 bases, the J end lost 8 bases, and 9 bases lay between the germline ends. Germline CDR1 and CDR2: MNHEY and SMNVEV (reference sequence). This CDR3 region has 12 residues. CDR3 bases: TGTGCCAGCAGTTCTAGAGACGATGAGCAGTTCTTC. Residues: CASSSRDDEQFF.

The genes are TRBV6-1 and TRBJ2-6; 7 nucleotides match TRBD1. CDR3 size: 15 residues. V gave up 8 bases and J gave up 0 bases; unmatched junction bases: 4. CDR1 MNHNS and CDR2 SASEGT come from the germline V gene. CDR3 bases: TGTGCCAGCGGGGGACAGATCTCTGGGGCCAACGTCCTGACTTTC. Translated: CASGGQISGANVLTF.

The chain carries TRBV19 and TRBJ2-7; tentatively, D is TRBD1 (5 bases). Germline V gene sequence: CDR1 LNHDA, CDR2 SQIVND (reference sequence). This CDR3 region has 15 residues. Trimming stripped 6 bases from V and 3 bases from J, with 18 bases between. CDR3 DNA: TGTGCCAGTAGGAACCAGGGTGCAAGTGGCTACGAGCAGTACTTC. Its translation is CASRNQGASGYEQYF.

V is TRBV5-1 and J is TRBJ2-1; TRBD2 might be the D (6 bases). V was cut by 5 bases and J by 10 bases, with 13 bases left in between. Per the germline V gene, CDR1 is SGHRS and CDR2 is YFSETQ. This CDR3 contains 12 residues. The chain's CDR3 is CASRLGGREQFF. Here the CDR3 DNA reads TGCGCCAGCAGACTTGGTGGGAGGGAGCAGTTCTTC.

The V call is TRBV2, the J call TRBJ2-7; a possible D gene is TRBD2 (5 bases). With 1 base removed from V and 3 bases from J, the gap between germline ends came to 10 bases. Germline V gene sequence: CDR1 SNHLY, CDR2 FYNNEI. The CDR3 contains 14 residues. CDR3 sequence reads: CASSEEAGVYEQYF. DNA of the CDR3: TGTGCCAGCAGTGAAGAGGCCGGGGTCTACGAGCAGTACTTC.

V is TRBV5-5 and J is TRBJ2-5; 7 bases align to TRBD1. Gene TRBJ2-7 matches the end of the DNA better, so the J call may be wrong. This CDR3 has 16 amino acids. Germline loops: CDR1 SGHKS, CDR2 YYEKEE (reference sequence). The chain's CDR3 is CASSLAPGQWNYEQYF. CDR3 in DNA: TGTGCCAGCAGCTTGGCCCCGGGACAGTGGAACTACGAGCAGTACTTC.

The chain joins TRBV2 to TRBJ1-2, with a possible D match to TRBD1 (6 bases). The germline V and J ends were trimmed by 8 bases and 6 bases, with 10 bases remaining between them. Germline CDR1 and CDR2: SNHLY and FYNNEI. This CDR3 is 11 amino acids long. This CDR3 is CASGGADGYTF. The CDR3 DNA reads as TGTGCCAGCGGGGGCGCGGATGGCTACACCTTC.

V usage is TRBV10-3 and J usage is TRBJ2-3; D may be TRBD1 (5 bases). This CDR3 is 14 amino acids long. CDR1 is ENHRY, CDR2 SYGVKD, per germline. V shed 0 bases and J shed 4 bases, with 8 bases lying between them. In DNA form, the CDR3 reads TGTGCCATCAGTGAGTCGACAGATGCAGATACGCAGTATTTT. Protein: CAISESTDADTQYF.

This clone has more than one count but fewer than ten. The chain recombines TRBV5-1 with TRBJ2-7, with 12 bases fitting TRBD1. The CDR3 contains 18 residues. Trimming took 3 bases from V and 3 from J; bases not matched to a gene: 13. Germline V gene lookup returns CDR1 SGHRS and CDR2 YFSETQ. The CDR3 here is CASSSPGQGAPFSYEQYF. The CDR3 bases are TGCGCCAGCAGCTCCCCGGGACAGGGGGCCCCTTTCAGCTACGAGCAGTACTTC.

This clone was detected only a few times. The chain carries TRBV29-1 and TRBJ1-3, with D uncertain. The CDR3 is made up of 13 amino acids. From germline, CDR1 is SQVTM and CDR2 ANQGSEA. V lost 6 bases, J lost 0 bases, and 9 bases lay in between. CDR3 in DNA: TGCAGCGTCCCCTCCCTCTCTGGAAACACCATATATTTT. This translates into CSVPSLSGNTIYF.